This T cell receptor (beta chain) was identified during a study of T cells after yellow fever vaccination. Broader study findings: Abundant contaminating clonotypes from the bulk population could appear in FACS-sorted repertoires.

This clonotype was picked up many times. No antigen is known for it. The length of the CDR3 is 15 residues. After removal of 8 bases from V and 0 bases from J, the junction contained 6 bases not matched to a gene. Germline loops: CDR1 SGHAT, CDR2 FQNNGV. TCRdb independently ran MiXCR on the 5' RACE reads; one entry per CDR3 protein. The sample includes approximately 110,000 distinct CDR3 sequences, more than 6% of them seen just once. Here the sequenced sample was CD4+ T cells sorted from PBMCs, taken 9 to 11 days after the first yellow fever vaccination. The TCR sequence derives from a man between 18 and 35 years old who received the YFV17D yellow fever vaccine. J is TRBJ2-5 and V is TRBV11-2; the match to TRBD1 covers 10 bases. The CDR3 sequence: CASSRDRGYQETQYF. CDR3 DNA: TGTGCCAGCTCCCGGGACAGGGGATACCAAGAGACCCAGTACTTC.